This T cell receptor (beta chain) was found in a study of blood T cell repertoires in COVID-19. Study overall: COVID-19 samples, acute and convalescent, were from the United States, Italy and Spain. PBMCs, B-cell-depleted T cells, or T cells were the source of the cDNA or gDNA that made up the material.

Per the germline V gene, CDR1 is KGHSH and CDR2 is LQKENI. The CDR3 spans 15 residues. Deletions cut 3 bases from V and 2 bases from J, with 10 bases between. Symptom resolution, clearance, or two negative PCRs marked donors in Cohort 3 as recovered. Only in-frame clones appear in the TCRdb table, and some are missing; sequencing was by immunoSEQ multiplex PCR. The sample consists of some 420,000 clones, 80% to 90% of them appearing once. Source material: PBMCs or T cells enriched from blood (not recorded which). This receptor was identified in a man aged 25-45 years who had recovered from COVID-19. V and J are TRBV18 and TRBJ2-2; the D gene is possibly TRBD1 (6 bases). The CDR3 here is CASSPSGQNTGELFF. The CDR3 DNA is TGTGCCAGCTCACCCTCGGGACAAAACACCGGGGAGCTGTTTTTT.